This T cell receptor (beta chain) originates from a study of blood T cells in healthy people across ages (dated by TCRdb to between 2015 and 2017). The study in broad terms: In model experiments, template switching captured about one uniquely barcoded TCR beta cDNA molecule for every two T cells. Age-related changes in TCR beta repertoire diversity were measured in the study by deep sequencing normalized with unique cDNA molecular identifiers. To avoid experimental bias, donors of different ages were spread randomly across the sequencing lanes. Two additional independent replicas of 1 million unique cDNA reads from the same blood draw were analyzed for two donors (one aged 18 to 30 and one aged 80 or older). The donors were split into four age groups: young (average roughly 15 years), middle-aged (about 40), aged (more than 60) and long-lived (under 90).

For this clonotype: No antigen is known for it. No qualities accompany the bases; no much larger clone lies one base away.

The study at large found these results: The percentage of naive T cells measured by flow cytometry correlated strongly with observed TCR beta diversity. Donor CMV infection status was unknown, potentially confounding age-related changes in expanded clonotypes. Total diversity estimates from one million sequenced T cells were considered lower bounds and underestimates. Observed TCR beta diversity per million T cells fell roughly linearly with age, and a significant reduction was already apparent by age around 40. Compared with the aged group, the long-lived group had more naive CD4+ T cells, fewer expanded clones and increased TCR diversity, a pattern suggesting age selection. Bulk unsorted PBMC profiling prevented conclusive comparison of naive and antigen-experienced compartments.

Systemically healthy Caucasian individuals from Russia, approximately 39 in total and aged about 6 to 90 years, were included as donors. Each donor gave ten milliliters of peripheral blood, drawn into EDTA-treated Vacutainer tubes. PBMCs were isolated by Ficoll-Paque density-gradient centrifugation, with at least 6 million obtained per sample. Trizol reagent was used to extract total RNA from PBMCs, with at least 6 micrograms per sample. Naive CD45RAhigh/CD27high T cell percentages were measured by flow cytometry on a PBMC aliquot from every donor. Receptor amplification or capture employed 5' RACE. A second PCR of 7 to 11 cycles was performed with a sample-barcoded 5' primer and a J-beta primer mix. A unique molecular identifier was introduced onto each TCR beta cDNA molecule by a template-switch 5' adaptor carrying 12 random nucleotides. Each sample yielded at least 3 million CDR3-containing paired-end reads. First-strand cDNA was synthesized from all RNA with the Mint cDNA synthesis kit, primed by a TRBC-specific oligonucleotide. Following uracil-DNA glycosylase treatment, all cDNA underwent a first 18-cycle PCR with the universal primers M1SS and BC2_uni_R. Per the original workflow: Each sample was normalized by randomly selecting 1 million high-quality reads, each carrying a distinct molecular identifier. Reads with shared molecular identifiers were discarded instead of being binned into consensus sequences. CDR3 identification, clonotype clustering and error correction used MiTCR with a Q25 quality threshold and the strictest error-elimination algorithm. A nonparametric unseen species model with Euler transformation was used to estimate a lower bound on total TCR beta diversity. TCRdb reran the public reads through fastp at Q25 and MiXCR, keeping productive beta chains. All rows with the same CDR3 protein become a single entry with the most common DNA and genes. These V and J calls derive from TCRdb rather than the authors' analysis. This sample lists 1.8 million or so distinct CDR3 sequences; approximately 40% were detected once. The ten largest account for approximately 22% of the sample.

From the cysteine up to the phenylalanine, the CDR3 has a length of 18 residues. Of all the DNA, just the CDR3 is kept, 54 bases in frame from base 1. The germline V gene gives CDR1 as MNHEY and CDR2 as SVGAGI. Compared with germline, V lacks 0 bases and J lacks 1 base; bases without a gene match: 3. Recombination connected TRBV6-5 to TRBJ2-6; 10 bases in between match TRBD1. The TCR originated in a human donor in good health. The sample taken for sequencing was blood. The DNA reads TGTGCCAGCAGTTACTCGGGGACAGGGGTGTCTGGGGCCAACGTCCTGACTTTC. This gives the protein CASSYSGTGVSGANVLTF.